Listed below are T cell receptor beta chains from one sample, sequenced in a study of lymphopenia after photon versus proton radiotherapy. Libraries were prepared by immunoSEQ multiplex PCR; TCRdb keeps only in-frame clonotypes and omits some of them. The table shows roughly 40,000 clones, with about 86% occurring only once. Specimen: peripheral blood, collected from a patient treated with proton-based radiotherapy. The source of these receptors is a woman in her seventies with pancreatic cancer. Some clones in this sample may be carry-over from other donors' samples. Each CDR3 is given with its conserved first and last residue. Each record gives: D gene, J gene, V gene, clone size, CDR3 protein, CDR3 DNA. The D gene is left open where the match is weak. The listing skips clone size in some rows; elsewhere it reads once, few, many or a size class.

D gene: TRBD1
J gene: TRBJ1-5
V gene: TRBV28
clone size: NA
CDR3 protein: CASKKQTGGNQPQHF
CDR3 DNA: TGTGCCAGCAAAAAACAGACAGGGGGCAATCAGCCCCAGCATTTT

D gene: NA
J gene: TRBJ2-3
V gene: TRBV28
clone size: NA
CDR3 protein: CASSPLGRTSTDTQYF
CDR3 DNA: TGTGCCAGCAGTCCCCTGGGTCGTACTAGCACAGATACGCAGTATTTT

D gene: NA
J gene: TRBJ2-1
V gene: TRBV7-3
clone size: NA
CDR3 protein: CASSPREVGGQNEQFF
CDR3 DNA: TGTGCCAGCAGCCCGAGGGAGGTGGGGGGCCAGAATGAGCAGTTCTTC

D gene: TRBD1
J gene: TRBJ2-7
V gene: TRBV7-2
clone size: NA
CDR3 protein: CASSRRDRGPQRPMYEQYF
CDR3 DNA: TGTGCCAGCAGCCGAAGGGACAGGGGACCACAGCGGCCAATGTACGAGCAGTACTTC

D gene: NA
J gene: TRBJ1-5
V gene: TRBV4-1
clone size: few
CDR3 protein: CASSQFSSRDQPQHF
CDR3 DNA: TGCGCCAGCAGCCAATTTAGTAGCAGGGATCAGCCCCAGCATTTT

D gene: TRBD2
J gene: TRBJ2-1
V gene: TRBV2
clone size: NA
CDR3 protein: CASSVIAGGLNEQFF
CDR3 DNA: TGTGCCAGCAGTGTGATCGCGGGAGGTCTCAATGAGCAGTTCTTC

D gene: TRBD1
J gene: TRBJ1-1
V gene: TRBV5-1
clone size: NA
CDR3 protein: CASSLVGTGDGNTEAFF
CDR3 DNA: TGCGCCAGCAGCTTGGTCGGGACAGGGGACGGGAACACTGAAGCTTTCTTT

D gene: NA
J gene: TRBJ1-1
V gene: TRBV4-2
clone size: NA
CDR3 protein: CASSQEVEGPNTEAFF
CDR3 DNA: TGTGCCAGCAGCCAAGAGGTCGAGGGTCCAAACACTGAAGCTTTCTTT

D gene: TRBD1
J gene: TRBJ1-5
V gene: TRBV4-3
clone size: NA
CDR3 protein: CASSQSWTGDQPQHF
CDR3 DNA: TGCGCCAGCAGCCAATCCTGGACAGGGGATCAGCCCCAGCATTTT

D gene: NA
J gene: TRBJ2-7
V gene: TRBV2
clone size: NA
CDR3 protein: CARSLQQGYEQYF
CDR3 DNA: TGTGCCAGGTCACTACAACAGGGCTACGAGCAGTACTTC

D gene: NA
J gene: TRBJ1-1
V gene: TRBV6-5
clone size: few
CDR3 protein: CASTRLDRGTEAFF
CDR3 DNA: TGTGCCAGCACCCGACTTGACAGAGGCACTGAAGCTTTCTTT

D gene: NA
J gene: TRBJ1-1
V gene: TRBV5-1
clone size: NA
CDR3 protein: CASSYLGGLNIEAFF
CDR3 DNA: TGCGCCAGCAGCTACCTGGGGGGCTTGAACATTGAAGCTTTCTTT

D gene: NA
J gene: TRBJ2-3
V gene: TRBV30
clone size: few
CDR3 protein: CAWSVVTGNQYF
CDR3 DNA: TGTGCCTGGAGTGTGGTCACAGGGAATCAGTATTTT

D gene: NA
J gene: TRBJ1-2
V gene: TRBV23-1
clone size: NA
CDR3 protein: CASSQLGWARDYGYTF
CDR3 DNA: TGCGCCAGCAGTCAATTAGGCTGGGCTCGTGACTATGGCTACACCTTC

D gene: TRBD1
J gene: TRBJ2-3
V gene: TRBV7-9
clone size: NA
CDR3 protein: CASSLATGQGTDTQYF
CDR3 DNA: TGTGCCAGCAGCTTAGCGACGGGACAGGGCACAGATACGCAGTATTTT

D gene: NA
J gene: TRBJ2-7
V gene: TRBV6-6
clone size: NA
CDR3 protein: CASSYSPERNSYEQYF
CDR3 DNA: TGTGCCAGCAGTTACTCTCCCGAACGGAACTCCTACGAGCAGTACTTC

D gene: TRBD2
J gene: TRBJ2-1
V gene: TRBV30
clone size: NA
CDR3 protein: CAWSWTSGSYNEQFF
CDR3 DNA: TGTGCCTGGAGTTGGACTAGCGGCTCCTACAATGAGCAGTTCTTC

D gene: NA
J gene: TRBJ2-7
V gene: TRBV4-1
clone size: NA
CDR3 protein: CASSQDPTLTYEQYF
CDR3 DNA: TGCGCCAGCAGCCAAGATCCGACACTAACCTACGAGCAGTACTTC

D gene: TRBD2
J gene: TRBJ2-5
V gene: TRBV15
clone size: NA
CDR3 protein: CATSSRLAGKETQYF
CDR3 DNA: TGTGCCACCAGCAGCCGACTAGCGGGAAAGGAGACCCAGTACTTC

D gene: TRBD2
J gene: TRBJ2-1
V gene: TRBV7-9
clone size: NA
CDR3 protein: CASSLIAGGANEQFF
CDR3 DNA: TGTGCCAGCAGCTTGATAGCGGGAGGGGCTAATGAGCAGTTCTTC

D gene: TRBD1
J gene: TRBJ2-7
V gene: TRBV7-7
clone size: NA
CDR3 protein: CASSLNRGNEQYF
CDR3 DNA: TGTGCTAGCAGCTTAAACAGGGGGAACGAGCAGTACTTC

D gene: NA
J gene: TRBJ2-1
V gene: TRBV9
clone size: NA
CDR3 protein: CASSVEPHNEQFF
CDR3 DNA: TGTGCCAGCAGCGTAGAACCCCACAATGAGCAGTTCTTC

D gene: TRBD1
J gene: TRBJ1-2
V gene: TRBV5-6
clone size: few
CDR3 protein: CASSLLSQGSYGYTF
CDR3 DNA: TGTGCCAGCAGCTTGCTTTCACAGGGGAGCTATGGCTACACCTTC

D gene: NA
J gene: TRBJ1-1
V gene: TRBV30
clone size: NA
CDR3 protein: CAWIIRGRNTEAFF
CDR3 DNA: TGTGCCTGGATAATTAGGGGTCGGAACACTGAAGCTTTCTTT

D gene: NA
J gene: TRBJ1-6
V gene: TRBV6-1
clone size: NA
CDR3 protein: CASSETYNSPLHF
CDR3 DNA: TGTGCCAGCAGTGAAACCTATAATTCACCCCTCCACTTT

D gene: NA
J gene: TRBJ1-2
V gene: TRBV28
clone size: NA
CDR3 protein: CASSQFSLTIGGYTF
CDR3 DNA: TGTGCCAGCAGTCAATTTTCCCTTACGATAGGGGGCTACACCTTC

D gene: NA
J gene: TRBJ1-6
V gene: TRBV19
clone size: NA
CDR3 protein: CASSATGWENSPLHF
CDR3 DNA: TGTGCCAGTAGCGCGACAGGTTGGGAAAATTCACCCCTCCACTTT

D gene: NA
J gene: TRBJ2-2
V gene: TRBV28
clone size: NA
CDR3 protein: CASSFTLSGELFF
CDR3 DNA: TGTGCCAGCAGTTTCACGTTGAGCGGGGAGCTGTTTTTT

D gene: NA
J gene: TRBJ2-3
V gene: TRBV30
clone size: NA
CDR3 protein: CAWSEKAFTQYF
CDR3 DNA: TGTGCCTGGAGTGAAAAGGCCTTTACGCAGTATTTT

D gene: TRBD1
J gene: TRBJ2-1
V gene: TRBV11-2
clone size: NA
CDR3 protein: CASSLTRDRVNNEQFF
CDR3 DNA: TGTGCCAGCAGCTTAACCCGGGACAGGGTTAACAATGAGCAGTTCTTC

D gene: NA
J gene: TRBJ1-1
V gene: TRBV19
clone size: NA
CDR3 protein: CASSMAVGNVEAFF
CDR3 DNA: TGTGCCAGTAGTATGGCAGTAGGTAACGTTGAAGCTTTCTTT

D gene: TRBD1
J gene: TRBJ2-1
V gene: TRBV27
clone size: NA
CDR3 protein: CASSTIQGWNEQFF
CDR3 DNA: TGTGCCAGCAGTACCATACAGGGGTGGAATGAGCAGTTCTTC

D gene: TRBD2
J gene: TRBJ2-7
V gene: TRBV19
clone size: NA
CDR3 protein: CASSSAGAYSYEQYF
CDR3 DNA: TGTGCCAGTAGTTCAGCGGGAGCCTACTCCTACGAGCAGTACTTC

D gene: NA
J gene: TRBJ2-7
V gene: TRBV7-9
clone size: few
CDR3 protein: CASSSAGDEQYF
CDR3 DNA: TGTGCCAGCAGCTCTGCAGGAGACGAGCAGTACTTC

D gene: NA
J gene: TRBJ2-3
V gene: TRBV6-5
clone size: NA
CDR3 protein: CASSDPSRTDTQYF
CDR3 DNA: TGTGCCAGCAGTGACCCATCCCGCACAGATACGCAGTATTTT

D gene: NA
J gene: TRBJ2-1
V gene: TRBV7-3
clone size: NA
CDR3 protein: CASSLKDTGYEQFF
CDR3 DNA: TGTGCCAGCAGCTTAAAAGACACGGGATATGAGCAGTTCTTC

D gene: NA
J gene: TRBJ1-1
V gene: TRBV7-2
clone size: NA
CDR3 protein: CASRRVRGGTEAFF
CDR3 DNA: TGTGCCAGCAGAAGGGTGCGGGGAGGCACTGAAGCTTTCTTT

D gene: NA
J gene: TRBJ1-5
V gene: TRBV28
clone size: NA
CDR3 protein: CASSFQGNQPQHF
CDR3 DNA: TGTGCCAGCAGTTTCCAGGGCAATCAGCCCCAGCATTTT

D gene: NA
J gene: TRBJ2-2
V gene: TRBV12-2
clone size: NA
CDR3 protein: CASRLTYTGGCTGELFF
CDR3 DNA: TGTGCAAGTCGCTTAACTTACACAGGGGGCTGCACCGGGGAGCTGTTTTTT

D gene: NA
J gene: TRBJ1-1
V gene: TRBV7-3
clone size: NA
CDR3 protein: CASSLNPNGPNTEAFF
CDR3 DNA: TGTGCCAGCAGCTTAAACCCAAATGGCCCGAACACTGAAGCTTTCTTT

D gene: TRBD2
J gene: TRBJ2-1
V gene: TRBV7-3
clone size: NA
CDR3 protein: CASSSGLAGINEQFF
CDR3 DNA: TGTGCCAGCAGCTCGGGACTAGCGGGAATAAATGAGCAGTTCTTC

D gene: NA
J gene: TRBJ2-1
V gene: TRBV28
clone size: few
CDR3 protein: CASTSSGSYNEQFF
CDR3 DNA: TGTGCCAGCACCTCATCGGGTTCCTACAATGAGCAGTTCTTC

D gene: TRBD1
J gene: TRBJ2-2
V gene: TRBV7-6
clone size: NA
CDR3 protein: CASSLKPGQGTGELFF
CDR3 DNA: TGTGCCAGCAGCTTGAAACCGGGACAGGGCACCGGGGAGCTGTTTTTT

D gene: NA
J gene: TRBJ1-2
V gene: TRBV29-1
clone size: once
CDR3 protein: CSVDELGNNYGYTF
CDR3 DNA: TGCAGCGTTGATGAGCTCGGAAACAACTATGGCTACACCTTC

D gene: NA
J gene: TRBJ1-2
V gene: TRBV4-3
clone size: once
CDR3 protein: CASSQASSRGYTF
CDR3 DNA: TGCGCCAGCAGCCAAGCCTCCTCCCGTGGCTACACCTTC

D gene: NA
J gene: TRBJ2-7
V gene: TRBV6-1
clone size: NA
CDR3 protein: CASSTGTASVEQYF
CDR3 DNA: TGTGCCAGCAGCACCGGGACCGCCTCCGTAGAGCAGTACTTC

D gene: NA
J gene: TRBJ1-1
V gene: TRBV12-2
clone size: NA
CDR3 protein: CASRFMPPPGGLRAFF
CDR3 DNA: TGTGCAAGTCGCTTTATGCCCCCGCCAGGGGGCTTGAGGGCTTTCTTT

D gene: NA
J gene: TRBJ2-1
V gene: TRBV28
clone size: NA
CDR3 protein: CASSWGAVLYNEQFF
CDR3 DNA: TGTGCCAGCAGTTGGGGGGCAGTTCTTTACAATGAGCAGTTCTTC